This is a list of T cell receptor beta chains from one sample in a study of blood T cells in healthy people across ages. From the 5' RACE reads, TCRdb called clonotypes with MiXCR, one entry per CDR3 protein. The data hold around 1,900,000 distinct CDR3 sequences, with about 39% observed a single time. Material for sequencing was blood. These receptors were taken from a human donor in good health. Each CDR3 is given with its conserved first and last residue. Fields, in order: CDR3 DNA, CDR3 protein, J gene, D gene, clone size, V gene. A D gene is named only where the DNA matches it firmly. Some rows have no size entry. The others give once, few or many, or a class for an expanded clone.

CDR3 DNA: TGCGCCAGCAGCCTGGGCTTGAGTGCTGAAGCTTTCTTT
CDR3 protein: CASSLGLSAEAFF
J gene: TRBJ1-1
D gene: NA
clone size: NA
V gene: TRBV5-1

CDR3 DNA: TGCGCCAGCAGCTTGGAACAGGGATTCGGTGGCTACACCTTC
CDR3 protein: CASSLEQGFGGYTF
J gene: TRBJ1-2
D gene: NA
clone size: once
V gene: TRBV5-1

CDR3 DNA: TGTGCCATCAGTGAGCAGCAAGAGACCCAGTACTTC
CDR3 protein: CAISEQQETQYF
J gene: TRBJ2-5
D gene: NA
clone size: few
V gene: TRBV10-3

CDR3 DNA: TGCAGTGCTAGAGATGATGGGAGCTCCTATAATTCACCCCTCCACTTT
CDR3 protein: CSARDDGSSYNSPLHF
J gene: TRBJ1-6
D gene: NA
clone size: NA
V gene: TRBV20-1

CDR3 DNA: TGTGCCAGCAGCCAACCCCCCAGGGCAACTGGGCCCTACAATGAGCAGTTCTTC
CDR3 protein: CASSQPPRATGPYNEQFF
J gene: TRBJ2-1
D gene: NA
clone size: NA
V gene: TRBV3-1

CDR3 DNA: TGTGCCAGCAGCTTTGAGTTTAACACAGATACGCAGTATTTT
CDR3 protein: CASSFEFNTDTQYF
J gene: TRBJ2-3
D gene: NA
clone size: NA
V gene: TRBV7-9

CDR3 DNA: TGTGCCAGCAATCACGGGACGGACAACTATGGCTACACCTTC
CDR3 protein: CASNHGTDNYGYTF
J gene: TRBJ1-2
D gene: NA
clone size: few
V gene: TRBV5-5

CDR3 DNA: TGCGCCAGCAGCCAAGTCCTGGCCGTCGATGGGGGCGGCAATCAGCCCCAGCATTTT
CDR3 protein: CASSQVLAVDGGGNQPQHF
J gene: TRBJ1-5
D gene: NA
clone size: NA
V gene: TRBV4-3

CDR3 DNA: TGTGCCAGCAGCCCAGGGATGGGATGGGATACGCAGTATTTT
CDR3 protein: CASSPGMGWDTQYF
J gene: TRBJ2-3
D gene: NA
clone size: few
V gene: TRBV28

CDR3 DNA: TGCGCCAGCAGCTTGGACCAGAAATGGAGTGGCTACACCTTC
CDR3 protein: CASSLDQKWSGYTF
J gene: TRBJ1-2
D gene: NA
clone size: NA
V gene: TRBV5-1

CDR3 DNA: TGTGCCAGCAGCTCCCGGGACAGGTACTCCTACGAGCAGTACTTC
CDR3 protein: CASSSRDRYSYEQYF
J gene: TRBJ2-7
D gene: TRBD1
clone size: few
V gene: TRBV7-9

CDR3 DNA: TGCAGCGTTGAAGATGACAGGTACCCAGACGATGGCTACACCTTC
CDR3 protein: CSVEDDRYPDDGYTF
J gene: TRBJ1-2
D gene: NA
clone size: NA
V gene: TRBV29-1

CDR3 DNA: TGTGCCAGCAGCTTAGGCTTGGCTAGCGGGGGGGCGAAGACCCAGTACTTC
CDR3 protein: CASSLGLASGGAKTQYF
J gene: TRBJ2-5
D gene: TRBD2
clone size: NA
V gene: TRBV7-2

CDR3 DNA: TGTGCCAGCAGCGTAGAGGCCAGGGGCAATGGCTACACCTTC
CDR3 protein: CASSVEARGNGYTF
J gene: TRBJ1-2
D gene: NA
clone size: NA
V gene: TRBV9

CDR3 DNA: TGTGCCAGCAGCTCCGATGGACAGGGTAATGAAAAACGGTTTTTT
CDR3 protein: CASSSDGQGNEKRFF
J gene: TRBJ1-4
D gene: TRBD1
clone size: NA
V gene: TRBV12-3/TRBV12-4

CDR3 DNA: TGCAGCGTTGTATTCCCGGGGGAGGGCACTGAAGCTTTCTTT
CDR3 protein: CSVVFPGEGTEAFF
J gene: TRBJ1-1
D gene: NA
clone size: few
V gene: TRBV29-1

CDR3 DNA: TGTGCCAGCAGCTTAGTAGGGACTAGCGGGGCTTCCTACGAGCAGTACTTC
CDR3 protein: CASSLVGTSGASYEQYF
J gene: TRBJ2-7
D gene: TRBD2
clone size: NA
V gene: TRBV7-8

CDR3 DNA: TGTGCCAGCTCCGCGGGCACTAATGAAAAACTGTTTTTT
CDR3 protein: CASSAGTNEKLFF
J gene: TRBJ1-4
D gene: NA
clone size: NA
V gene: TRBV7-2

CDR3 DNA: TGCGCCGGCAGCCAAGATGTCACCTCGGAGACCCAGTACTTC
CDR3 protein: CAGSQDVTSETQYF
J gene: TRBJ2-5
D gene: NA
clone size: once
V gene: TRBV4-3

CDR3 DNA: TGCAGTGCTAAGGGTCTCTCCTACGAGCAGTACTTC
CDR3 protein: CSAKGLSYEQYF
J gene: TRBJ2-7
D gene: NA
clone size: NA
V gene: TRBV20-1

CDR3 DNA: TGTGCCAGCAGCCCCTACGTTCTCACTGAAGCTTTCTTT
CDR3 protein: CASSPYVLTEAFF
J gene: TRBJ1-1
D gene: NA
clone size: NA
V gene: TRBV6-6

CDR3 DNA: TGTGCCAGCAGCTCCTTCGCGAGGACTAACGGTTTGTCCAGTGAGCAGTTCTTC
CDR3 protein: CASSSFARTNGLSSEQFF
J gene: TRBJ2-1
D gene: NA
clone size: NA
V gene: TRBV11-2

CDR3 DNA: TGTGCCAGCAGCATGGGAATTTATGGTGAGCAGTTCTTC
CDR3 protein: CASSMGIYGEQFF
J gene: TRBJ2-1
D gene: NA
clone size: NA
V gene: TRBV11-3

CDR3 DNA: TGTGCCAGCAGCCCTCCAGGGCTTGGAGCCCTTCTTTCCTACGAGCAGTACTTC
CDR3 protein: CASSPPGLGALLSYEQYF
J gene: TRBJ2-7
D gene: NA
clone size: few
V gene: TRBV28

CDR3 DNA: TGTGCCAGCAGTAGAATCCTGGGTCCGAGCACCGGGGAGCTGTTTTTT
CDR3 protein: CASSRILGPSTGELFF
J gene: TRBJ2-2
D gene: NA
clone size: NA
V gene: TRBV3-1

CDR3 DNA: TGTGCCAGCAGCACGGCCCCAAGTGGGGAGACCCAGTACTTC
CDR3 protein: CASSTAPSGETQYF
J gene: TRBJ2-5
D gene: NA
clone size: NA
V gene: TRBV7-2

CDR3 DNA: TGCAGCGTTGAAGATTTAAAAGCGGGGGGCTACAATGAGCAGTACTTC
CDR3 protein: CSVEDLKAGGYNEQYF
J gene: TRBJ2-7
D gene: TRBD2
clone size: NA
V gene: TRBV29-1

CDR3 DNA: TGTGCCAGCAGCTTTATAAGAGAACAAGAGACCCAGTACTTC
CDR3 protein: CASSFIREQETQYF
J gene: TRBJ2-5
D gene: NA
clone size: few
V gene: TRBV7-2

CDR3 DNA: TGTGCCAGCAGTTACCTCACAGGGGCTGGGGCCAACGTCCTGACTTTC
CDR3 protein: CASSYLTGAGANVLTF
J gene: TRBJ2-6
D gene: TRBD1
clone size: many
V gene: TRBV6-5

CDR3 DNA: TGTGCCAGCGGCGCCGGGGACGGCTACACCTTC
CDR3 protein: CASGAGDGYTF
J gene: TRBJ1-2
D gene: NA
clone size: few
V gene: TRBV7-9

CDR3 DNA: TGTGCCAGCAGTTATCTCTCGGGGGGAGGGCTCGATGAGCAGTTCTTC
CDR3 protein: CASSYLSGGGLDEQFF
J gene: TRBJ2-1
D gene: TRBD2
clone size: NA
V gene: TRBV6-5

CDR3 DNA: TGTGCCAGCAGCCTCCGGCCGAGGGCCGAGGGCTACACCTTC
CDR3 protein: CASSLRPRAEGYTF
J gene: TRBJ1-2
D gene: NA
clone size: NA
V gene: TRBV7-8

CDR3 DNA: TGCAGTGCTACCTCCTCCGGGACACCACCTTACGAGCAGTACTTC
CDR3 protein: CSATSSGTPPYEQYF
J gene: TRBJ2-7
D gene: NA
clone size: few
V gene: TRBV20-1

CDR3 DNA: TGCAGCGTCCACCGGGACCAAGGAAACACCATATATTTT
CDR3 protein: CSVHRDQGNTIYF
J gene: TRBJ1-3
D gene: NA
clone size: NA
V gene: TRBV29-1

CDR3 DNA: TGTGCCACCAGCAGGGACAGGGGAACCGAGCAGTACTTC
CDR3 protein: CATSRDRGTEQYF
J gene: TRBJ2-7
D gene: TRBD1
clone size: NA
V gene: TRBV15

CDR3 DNA: TGTGCCACCAGTGATTTTCCCGGGAGGGGGCGAGATGGCTACACCTTC
CDR3 protein: CATSDFPGRGRDGYTF
J gene: TRBJ1-2
D gene: TRBD1
clone size: NA
V gene: TRBV24-1

CDR3 DNA: TGCAGTGCTAGGAACCCAACAGGGTCGAGGGTTGATACGCAGTATTTT
CDR3 protein: CSARNPTGSRVDTQYF
J gene: TRBJ2-3
D gene: NA
clone size: NA
V gene: TRBV20-1

CDR3 DNA: TGTGCCTGCAGCTCCCATGGTGGGAACACTGAAGCTTTCTTT
CDR3 protein: CACSSHGGNTEAFF
J gene: TRBJ1-1
D gene: NA
clone size: NA
V gene: TRBV7-9

CDR3 DNA: TGCGCCAGCAGCCAAGATACTATCCTTCGGGGTGGCTACACCTTC
CDR3 protein: CASSQDTILRGGYTF
J gene: TRBJ1-2
D gene: NA
clone size: NA
V gene: TRBV4-3

CDR3 DNA: TGTACCAGCAGTTACTCTGACAGCGCGGGAGGCTACACCTTC
CDR3 protein: CTSSYSDSAGGYTF
J gene: TRBJ1-2
D gene: NA
clone size: NA
V gene: TRBV6-5

CDR3 DNA: TGTGCCAGCAGCTCGACAGGGACGCTCAAAGCTTTCTTT
CDR3 protein: CASSSTGTLKAFF
J gene: TRBJ1-1
D gene: TRBD1
clone size: NA
V gene: TRBV12-3/TRBV12-4

CDR3 DNA: TGTGCCAGCAGTTTAGAAACAGGGGCCATATATTTT
CDR3 protein: CASSLETGAIYF
J gene: TRBJ1-3
D gene: TRBD1
clone size: once
V gene: TRBV28

CDR3 DNA: TGTGCCACCAGCAGACACAGGGGTACAGACACTGAAGCTTTCTTT
CDR3 protein: CATSRHRGTDTEAFF
J gene: TRBJ1-1
D gene: TRBD1
clone size: NA
V gene: TRBV15

CDR3 DNA: TGTGCCAGCAGGGACAGGGAGCGGGCTCAGCCCCAGCATTTT
CDR3 protein: CASRDRERAQPQHF
J gene: TRBJ1-5
D gene: TRBD1
clone size: NA
V gene: TRBV12-3/TRBV12-4

CDR3 DNA: TGCGCCAGCAGCTTGGATGGTAGCGGGGGTTGGGATGAGCAGTTCTTC
CDR3 protein: CASSLDGSGGWDEQFF
J gene: TRBJ2-1
D gene: TRBD2
clone size: few
V gene: TRBV5-1

CDR3 DNA: TGTGCCAGCAGCTTAGCGTGGCAGGGCGAAGAGACCCAGTACTTC
CDR3 protein: CASSLAWQGEETQYF
J gene: TRBJ2-5
D gene: NA
clone size: NA
V gene: TRBV7-2

CDR3 DNA: TGTGCCAGCAGCCCATTAGGACTAGCGGTTAGCACAGATACGCAGTATTTT
CDR3 protein: CASSPLGLAVSTDTQYF
J gene: TRBJ2-3
D gene: TRBD2
clone size: few
V gene: TRBV3-1

CDR3 DNA: TGTGCCAGCAGAGCACGGACGTATACCGAGCAGTACTTC
CDR3 protein: CASRARTYTEQYF
J gene: TRBJ2-7
D gene: NA
clone size: few
V gene: TRBV7-9

CDR3 DNA: TGCGCCAGCGGAACCACTCAGGGGTTCGGAGATACGCAGTATTTT
CDR3 protein: CASGTTQGFGDTQYF
J gene: TRBJ2-3
D gene: NA
clone size: NA
V gene: TRBV10-2

CDR3 DNA: TGTGCCAGCAGTTACAGCAGGGGGCGTTCACCCCTCCACTTT
CDR3 protein: CASSYSRGRSPLHF
J gene: TRBJ1-6
D gene: TRBD1
clone size: few
V gene: TRBV6-6